One and the same sample provided the 12 T cell receptor delta chains below, sequenced in a study of γδ T cells in repeated Plasmodium falciparum infection. TCRdb reprocessed the multiplex PCR reads through CATT. The data show some 100,000 delta-chain clones, over 1.1% seen once. Bulk repertoires came from Vgamma9/Vdelta2+ or Vdelta2-negative gammadelta T cells flow-sorted from PBMC. The sample was gamma-delta T cells from blood. The receptors here all came from a pool of human donors (malaria-infected and uninfected, not separated).

A few counts support this clone. The protein in TCRdb stems from a much larger clone and differs at residue 16 from this DNA's translation, likely a read error; here the protein is translated from the DNA. V usage is TRDV1 and J usage is TRDJ2; D possibly corresponds to TRDD3 (6 bases). The J gene comes from matching the DNA to germline here; TCRdb lacks it. V lost 0 bases, J lost 13 bases, and 30 bases lay in between. The CDR3 runs 19 residues. CDR1 is TSWWSYY, CDR2 QGS, per germline. The CDR3 protein is CALGELGPTSSGIEPRLFF. The CDR3 DNA follows: TGTGCTCTTGGGGAACTGGGTCCGACCTCCTCGGGGATCGAACCACGACTCTTCTTT.

This clone was counted ten times or more. The J gene is TRDJ1, the V gene TRDV1; the D gene is possibly TRDD3 (6 bases). V was shortened by 4 bases and J by 0 bases, with 18 bases between the two germline ends. CDR1 and CDR2 from the germline V gene are TSWWSYY and QGS. The CDR3 loop spans 17 amino acids. CDR3 in amino acids: CALGGSLGASYTDKLIF. CDR3 DNA: TGTGCTCTTGGGGGGTCCTTGGGGGCCTCGTACACCGATAAACTCATCTTT.

Ten or more counts support this clone. CDR3: CALGVRPSFHFYWGIPSLLIDKLIF. The DNA for the CDR3 is TGTGCTCTTGGGGTCCGGCCTTCCTTCCATTTTTACTGGGGGATTCCTTCCCTTTTGATCGATAAACTCATCTTT. The genes are TRDV1 and TRDJ1, with TRDD3 matching over 10 bases. The germline V gene has CDR1 TSWWSYY and CDR2 QGS. J lost 4 bases, V lost 4 bases, and 36 bases had no gene match. The length of the CDR3 is 25 residues.

This clone came up a few times. This DNA translates differently at residue 15 from the TCRdb protein, which is that of a much larger clone; a read error is likely, and the protein shown is the DNA's own translation. The J gene went uncalled, whereas the V gene is TRDV2; the D call of TRDD3 is as the table states it, not checked on the DNA. Per the germline V gene, CDR1 is GEAIGNYY and CDR2 is EKD. CDR3 length: 16 residues. The CDR3 here is CACDTGLLVMGYKLTF. In DNA form, the CDR3 reads TGTGCCTGTGACACGGGCTTACTGGTCATGGGATATAAACTCACCTTT.

This clone was counted many times. Other DNA sequences in this specimen translate into the identical CDR3. J is TRDJ2 and V is TRDV2; no clear D gene. The CDR3 sequence is 15 residues long. Trimming took 0 bases from V and 5 from J, leaving 12 bases between them. Germline CDR1 and CDR2: GEAIGNYY and EKD. The CDR3 DNA reads as TGTGCCTGTGACACCGGTAGTGGGTCAACAGCACAACTCTTCTTT. It specifies CACDTGSGSTAQLFF.

About this clone: This DNA translates differently at residue 6 from the TCRdb protein, which is that of a much larger clone; a read error is likely, and the protein shown is the DNA's own translation. The V call is TRDV3, the J call TRDJ1; D is possibly TRDD3 (5 bases). The J gene was missing in TCRdb and was found by matching the end of the DNA to germline. Looked up from germline, CDR1 is TVYSNPD and CDR2 is GDNSRS (reference sequence). The CDR3 is 14 amino acids. CDR3 amino acids: CSQGGSLYTDKLIF. The CDR3 coding sequence is TGCTCACAGGGGGGCTCCCTGTACACCGATAAACTCATCTTT.

This clone was detected a few times. The TCRdb protein, from a much larger clone, departs from this DNA's translation at residue 5, likely by read error; the protein shown derives from the DNA. This chain uses TRDV1 with TRDJ1; 10 nucleotides align to TRDD3. The germline gives CDR1 TSWWSYY, CDR2 QGS. Unmatched junction bases numbered 20, after V lost 4 bases and J lost 9 bases. This CDR3 has 18 residues. In DNA, the CDR3 is TGTGCTCTTGGGGCTCTTAGAATAGGTGGTTGGGGGATACAACAACTCATCTTT. It translates to CALGALRIGGWGIQQLIF.

Notes on this clone: A far larger clone is off by one base, so a read error is likely. This sample includes further DNA sequences coding for the same CDR3. The CDR3 here is CACVPVLGDTGWDTRQMFF. The CDR3 DNA reads as TGTGCCTGTGTCCCCGTACTGGGGGATACGGGTTGGGACACCCGACAGATGTTTTTC. The chain joins TRDV2 to TRDJ3, with 13 bases matching TRDD3. TCRdb records no J gene; here it was assigned by comparing the DNA to germline. The V gene's germline CDR1 is GEAIGNYY and CDR2 EKD. This CDR3 contains 19 residues. V was clipped by 5 bases and J by 4 bases; unmatched bases: 10.

Comment on this clone: TCRdb has a much larger clone's protein, which differs at residue 5 from the translation of this DNA, likely because of a read error; what is shown is the protein translated from the DNA. The chain combines TRDV1 with TRDJ1, with TRDD3 as a possible D gene (6 bases). Looked up from germline, CDR1 is TSWWSYY and CDR2 is QGS. Trimming took 4 bases from V and 0 from J, leaving 9 bases between them. CDR3 size: 14 residues. As DNA, the CDR3 is TGTGCTCTTGGGGGACTGGGCTACACCGATAAACTCATCTTT. Residues: CALGGLGYTDKLIF.

This clone was seen a handful of times. A far larger clone is off by one base, so a read error is likely. The V gene is TRDV1, the J gene TRDJ1; D is possibly TRDD3 (5 bases). As TCRdb names no J gene, one was assigned here on the basis of a DNA match to germline. Germline CDR1 TSWWSYY, CDR2 QGS. The CDR3 consists of 16 residues. The CDR3 bases are TGTGCCCTTGGGGAACTAAAAGGGCTCCACACCGATAAACTCATCTTT. Protein: CALGELKGLHTDKLIF.

This clone has a handful of counts. This DNA's translation and the protein TCRdb lists, from a much larger clone, do not match at residue 15, likely due to a read error; the protein shown is translated from the DNA. The V gene is TRDV1, the J gene TRDJ1, with 7 bases fitting TRDD3. Germline matching of the DNA provided the J gene here, since TCRdb leaves it blank. The CDR3 sequence is 22 residues long. Germline loops: CDR1 TSWWSYY, CDR2 QGS. V shed 4 bases and J 0 bases; nucleotides not matched to a gene: 26. CDR3 amino acids: CALGGPNPHPSLGDPHTDKLIF. The CDR3 DNA follows: TGTGCTCTTGGGGGTCCGAATCCTCATCCCTCTTTGGGGGACCCCCACACCGATAAACTCATCTTT.

In this sample, this clone turned up a few times. A far larger clone lies a single base away; this is likely a read error. In the same sample, other DNA sequences code for this CDR3. V gene TRDV3 combines with J gene TRDJ1; 9 bases agree with TRDD3. The CDR3 is 21 amino acids. The germline gives CDR1 TVYSNPD, CDR2 GDNSRS (reference sequence). The CDR3 region has the DNA TGTGCCTTCCCTGATACCCTACTGGGGGACCCAAATCACTCGTACACCGATAAACTCATATTT. Its translation is CAFPDTLLGDPNHSYTDKLIF.